What follows are 19 T cell receptor beta chains derived from one specimen sequenced in a study of cytomegalovirus exposure and HLA in healthy donors. A multiplex PCR was run with 60 Vbeta primers and 13 Jbeta primers. TCRdb's copy holds only in-frame clones and misses some; the assay was immunoSEQ multiplex PCR. The data show 150,000 to 200,000 clones, 65% to 80% seen once. The sequenced sample consisted of PBMCs. The receptors were sampled from a female donor in good health and CMV-seronegative.

This chain links TRBV7-3 with TRBJ1-2; no firm D call. Germline loops: CDR1 SGHTA, CDR2 FQGTGA. Between the trimmed V and J ends, which lost 5 bases and 3 bases, there was a span of 16 bases. The CDR3 contains 15 residues. The CDR3 here is CASSKWVPGDYGYTF. CDR3 bases: TGTGCCAGCAGCAAATGGGTCCCGGGTGACTATGGCTACACCTTC.

The V gene is TRBV6-1, the J gene TRBJ2-1; 7 bases agree with TRBD2. Trimming took 6 bases from V and 6 from J; bases not matched to a gene: 11. This CDR3 has 15 amino acids. Germline CDR1 is MNHNS and CDR2 is SASEGT. CDR3 in amino acids: CASSRSRLAANEQFF. Here the CDR3 DNA reads TGTGCCAGCAGCCGATCCCGACTAGCAGCCAATGAGCAGTTCTTC.

A few counts support this clone. The chain uses TRBV27 and TRBJ2-7, with 8 bases matching TRBD1. The CDR3 totals 13 residues. The germline V gene encodes CDR1 MNHEY and CDR2 SMNVEV (reference sequence). The CDR3 reads CGSKDRVLGEQYF. CDR3 bases: TGTGGGTCAAAGGACAGGGTTCTAGGTGAGCAGTACTTC.

The V call is TRBV30, the J call TRBJ1-3; tentatively, D is TRBD1 (5 bases). This CDR3 contains 13 residues. Trimming took off 1 base at V and 6 bases at J, with 10 bases between the two ends. Germline V gene lookup returns CDR1 GTSNPN and CDR2 SVGIG (reference sequence). CDR3 sequence: CAWSGGGANTIYF. The CDR3 DNA reads as TGTGCCTGGAGTGGTGGTGGGGCAAACACCATATATTTT.

The chain carries TRBV19 and TRBJ2-3; 9 positions agree with TRBD2. The CDR3 spans 15 residues. The germline gives CDR1 LNHDA, CDR2 SQIVND (reference sequence). Unmatched junction bases numbered 4, after V lost 4 bases and J lost 2 bases. This CDR3 reads CASSRLAGITDTQYF. Here the CDR3 DNA reads TGTGCCAGTAGTAGGCTAGCGGGGATCACAGATACGCAGTATTTT. Complete variable domain (other parts from reference TRBV19 and TRBJ2-3): DGGITQSPKYLFRKEGQNVTLSCEQNLNHDAMYWYRQDPGQGLRLIYYSQIVNDFQKGDIAEGYSVSREKKESFPLTVTSAQKNPTAFYLCASSRLAGITDTQYFGPGTRLTVL.

The chain links TRBV30 to TRBJ1-1; weak D call: TRBD1 (5 bases). CDR1 is GTSNPN, CDR2 SVGIG, per germline (reference sequence). This CDR3 region has 13 residues. V was trimmed by 5 bases and J by 3 bases, leaving 13 bases between them. DNA of the CDR3: TGTGCCTGGGGGCAGGGAAGGTACACTGAAGCTTTCTTT. As protein: CAWGQGRYTEAFF.

The DNA for the CDR3 is TGTGCCAGCGGGCGGGAGACAGTGGTACGCAATCAGCCCCAGCATTTT. As protein: CASGRETVVRNQPQHF. The genes are TRBV2 and TRBJ1-5; the D gene is possibly TRBD1 (5 bases). Trimming took 8 bases from V and 2 from J, leaving 19 bases between them. This CDR3 spans 16 amino acids. Looked up from germline, CDR1 is SNHLY and CDR2 is FYNNEI.

This clone was seen only once. The chain carries TRBV5-1 and TRBJ2-2; TRBD2 aligns across 9 bases. Germline V CDR1 and CDR2: SGHRS, YFSETQ. J was trimmed by 4 bases and V by 0 bases; bases with no gene match: 10. This CDR3 contains 18 residues. In DNA, the CDR3 is TGCGCCAGCAGCTTGGCTTGGCGGGAGGGCGCAAGCACCGGGGAGCTGTTTTTT. Translated: CASSLAWREGASTGELFF.

The rearrangement links TRBV7-9 to TRBJ2-5; D perhaps matches TRBD1 (5 bases). The germline gives CDR1 SEHNR, CDR2 FQNEAQ (reference sequence). V was pared by 1 base and J by 1 base, with 13 bases between. This CDR3 has 16 residues. CDR3 protein: CASSLGAPGFQETQYF. DNA for the CDR3: TGTGCCAGCAGCTTAGGGGCCCCAGGGTTCCAAGAGACCCAGTACTTC.

The chain recombines TRBV19 with TRBJ1-3; D gene uncertain. V was clipped by 7 bases and J by 0 bases, with 10 bases between them. The CDR3 runs to 14 residues. CDR1 is LNHDA, CDR2 SQIVND, per germline (reference sequence). CDR3 loop: CASISGNSGNTIYF. Here the CDR3 DNA reads TGTGCCAGTATATCGGGGAACTCTGGAAACACCATATATTTT.

This rearrangement joins TRBV4-2 to TRBJ2-7; D gene ambiguous. Trimming stripped 0 bases from V and 1 base from J, with 10 bases between. Germline CDR1 LGHNA, CDR2 YNFKEQ. CDR3 length equals 15 residues. The CDR3, as DNA: TGTGCCAGCAGCCAAGAACCCCAGGTGTCCTACGAGCAGTACTTC. It codes for CASSQEPQVSYEQYF.

V usage is TRBV9 and J usage is TRBJ2-1; TRBD2 agrees at 12 bases. The CDR3 covers 15 residues. The V gene's germline CDR1 is SGDLS and CDR2 YYNGEE. Unmatched junction bases numbered 1, after V lost 3 bases and J lost 3 bases. CDR3: CASSGLAGVYNEQFF. The CDR3 coding sequence is TGTGCCAGCAGCGGACTAGCGGGAGTCTACAATGAGCAGTTCTTC.

The chain uses TRBV7-8 and TRBJ2-5, with D maybe TRBD2 (7 bases). Near its end, the DNA agrees better with TRBJ2-7, so the J call may be wrong. CDR3 length: 14 residues. Per germline, CDR1 SGHVS and CDR2 FQNEAQ. CDR3 nucleotides: TGTGCCAGCATGCTTGGGGGGGGCCCCTACGAGCAGTACTTC. Translation: CASMLGGGPYEQYF.

The chain joins TRBV6-5 to TRBJ1-5; TRBD1 aligns across 8 bases. The CDR3 is 15 amino acids. CDR1 MNHEY and CDR2 SVGAGI come from the germline V gene. V shed 6 bases and J 5 bases; nucleotides not matched to a gene: 9. CDR3 amino acids: CASRIGQGAHQPQHF. DNA for the CDR3: TGTGCCAGCAGGATAGGTCAGGGGGCGCATCAGCCCCAGCATTTT.

The table lists this clone with a few counts. The chain joins TRBV5-1 to TRBJ2-5, with D perhaps TRBD2 (6 bases). The CDR3 is 13 residues long. Germline loops: CDR1 SGHRS, CDR2 YFSETQ. The V gene lost 1 base and the J gene lost 3 bases, with 7 bases spanning the gap. As DNA, the CDR3 is TGCGCCAGCAGCTTGCCGGGAGAAGAGACCCAGTACTTC. Translation: CASSLPGEETQYF.

CDR3 DNA sequence: TGTGCCAGCAGTTACACCGGTCCCTATGGCTACACCTTC. Translated: CASSYTGPYGYTF. The chain links TRBV6-5 to TRBJ1-2; D call uncertain. Germline assignment: CDR1 MNHEY and CDR2 SVGAGI. The CDR3 consists of 13 residues. V was shortened by 2 bases and J by 4 bases, with 8 bases between the two germline ends.

V gene TRBV2 combines with J gene TRBJ1-4; 7 positions agree with TRBD1. The CDR3 totals 13 residues. The junction had 4 bases not matched to a gene; V was cut back by 7 bases and J by 5 bases. CDR1 SNHLY and CDR2 FYNNEI come from the germline V gene. DNA for the CDR3: TGTGCCAGCAAGGGGGCTAGAAATGAAAAACTGTTTTTT. It codes for CASKGARNEKLFF.

This chain links TRBV2 with TRBJ2-7; possible D gene TRBD2, 6 bases. Per germline, CDR1 SNHLY and CDR2 FYNNEI. The CDR3 runs 14 residues. Trimming shortened V by 2 bases and J by 2 bases, and 10 bases separated the two germline ends. The CDR3 nucleotides read TGTGCCAGCAGTGAAAGCGGGCTCGCCTACGAGCAGTACTTC. Its protein is CASSESGLAYEQYF. The full variable domain, completed using reference TRBV2 and TRBJ2-7, is EPEVTQTPSHQVTQMGQEVILRCVPISNHLYFYWYRQILGQKVEFLVSFYNNEISEKSEIFDDQFSVERPDGSNFTLKIRSTKLEDSAMYFCASSESGLAYEQYFGPGTRLTVT.

The chain links TRBV6-5 to TRBJ1-1; tentatively, D is TRBD1 (6 bases). V was clipped by 2 bases and J by 4 bases, with 11 bases between them. Germline V gives CDR1 MNHEY, CDR2 SVGAGI. The CDR3 is 14 amino acids. CDR3 loop: CASSYGQGITEAFF. The CDR3 region has the DNA TGTGCCAGCAGTTACGGGCAGGGGATCACTGAAGCTTTCTTT.